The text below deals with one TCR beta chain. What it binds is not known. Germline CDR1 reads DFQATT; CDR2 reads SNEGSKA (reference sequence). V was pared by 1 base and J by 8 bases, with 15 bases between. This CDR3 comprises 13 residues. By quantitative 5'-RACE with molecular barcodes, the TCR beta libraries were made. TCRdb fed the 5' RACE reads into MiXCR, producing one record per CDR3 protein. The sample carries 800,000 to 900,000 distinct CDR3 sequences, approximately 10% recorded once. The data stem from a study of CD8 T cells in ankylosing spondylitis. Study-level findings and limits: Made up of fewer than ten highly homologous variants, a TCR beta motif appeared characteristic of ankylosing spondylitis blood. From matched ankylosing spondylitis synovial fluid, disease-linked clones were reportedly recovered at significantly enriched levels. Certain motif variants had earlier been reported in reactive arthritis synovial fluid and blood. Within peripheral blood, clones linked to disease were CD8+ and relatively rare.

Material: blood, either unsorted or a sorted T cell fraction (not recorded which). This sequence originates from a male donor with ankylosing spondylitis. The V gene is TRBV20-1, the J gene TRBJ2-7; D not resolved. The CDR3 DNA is TGCAGTGCTAGAGCTCTACAGAATACTCAGCAGTACTTC. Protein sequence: CSARALQNTQQYF.